Below, 31 T cell receptor beta chains from the same sample are listed, as sequenced in a study of blood T cell repertoires in COVID-19. Produced via immunoSEQ multiplex PCR; TCRdb's table is partial and in-frame only. Counted here are under 300,000 clones, more than 70% occurring once; the ten biggest clones make up 2% to 2.5%. The sequencing sample was made of peripheral blood. The receptors originated from a woman between 35 and 50 years old who had recovered from COVID-19.

This sequence joins TRBV29-1 and TRBJ1-2; D unresolved. With 4 bases removed from V and 8 bases from J, the gap between germline ends came to 11 bases. In germline, CDR1 is SQVTM, CDR2 ANQGSEA. The CDR3 has 11 amino acids. DNA of the CDR3: TGCAGCGTTGGAACAGCGGAGGGCTACACCTTC. Its protein product is CSVGTAEGYTF.

The chain has TRBV12-5 and TRBJ1-1; D is unresolved. V was trimmed by 5 bases and J by 7 bases, leaving 20 bases between them. Germline-derived CDR1 and CDR2 are LGHNT and FRNRAP. The CDR3 loop spans 15 amino acids. The CDR3 DNA reads as TGTGCTAGTGGTCTCCCCCTCCCGGTCGCGGGTGAAGCTTTCTTT. It codes for CASGLPLPVAGEAFF. Variable domain in full (rest from reference TRBV12-5 and TRBJ1-1): DARVTQTPRHKVTEMGQEVTMRCQPILGHNTVFWYRQTMMQGLELLAYFRNRAPLDDSGMPKDRFSAEMPDATLATLKIQPSEPRDSAVYFCASGLPLPVAGEAFFGQGTRLTVV.

The CDR3, as DNA: TGTGCCATCAGTATAGCGGGAGGGATACAAGAGACCCAGTACTTC. Translating gives CAISIAGGIQETQYF. The chain couples TRBV10-3 to TRBJ2-5; TRBD2 aligns across 11 bases. Germline assignment: CDR1 ENHRY and CDR2 SYGVKD. The CDR3 consists of 15 residues. V shed 5 bases, J shed 2 bases, and the junction held 4 bases outside the gene matches.

The chain employs TRBV19 and TRBJ2-1; perhaps TRBD2 as D (5 bases). CDR1 is LNHDA and CDR2 is SQIVND in the germline V gene (reference sequence). The CDR3 contains 13 residues. Between the trimmed V and J ends, which lost 8 bases and 6 bases, there was a span of 14 bases. The CDR3 is CASRGESSNEQFF. CDR3 bases: TGTGCCAGTCGTGGGGAGAGTTCCAATGAGCAGTTCTTC.

The chain carries TRBV28 and TRBJ2-1; TRBD1 might be the D (5 bases). The V end was cut by 7 bases, the J end by 0 bases, with 10 bases between. This CDR3 is built from 14 residues. From germline, CDR1 is MDHEN and CDR2 SYDVKM. CDR3 nucleotide sequence: TGTGCCAGCAATCGGCAGGGCTCCTACAATGAGCAGTTCTTC. Protein: CASNRQGSYNEQFF.

V and J are TRBV15 and TRBJ2-5; D might be TRBD1 (6 bases). The V gene's germline CDR1 is LNHNV and CDR2 YYDKDF (reference sequence). Trimming shortened V by 4 bases and J by 1 base, and 13 bases separated the two germline ends. The CDR3 loop spans 15 amino acids. DNA of the CDR3: TGTGCCACCAGCACAAAACAGGGTGGCCAAGAGACCCAGTACTTC. This encodes CATSTKQGGQETQYF.

A single count supports this clone. This chain links TRBV27 with TRBJ2-7; the D gene is possibly TRBD2 (5 bases). Germline values: CDR1 MNHEY, CDR2 SMNVEV (reference sequence). Trimming shortened V by 0 bases and J by 4 bases, and 10 bases separated the two germline ends. The CDR3 sequence is 14 residues long. The CDR3 here is CASSLSSPGYEQYF. Here the CDR3 DNA reads TGTGCCAGCAGTTTATCGTCTCCGGGGTACGAGCAGTACTTC.

The chain joins TRBV20-1 to TRBJ2-7; D possibly corresponds to TRBD1 (7 bases). This CDR3 comprises 14 residues. Germline assignment: CDR1 DFQATT and CDR2 SNEGSKA (reference sequence). The ends were cut back, 3 bases at V and 2 bases at J, with 14 bases in the middle. The CDR3 DNA sequence: TGCAGTGCTAGTAGGAGGGGGCGGACCTACGAGCAGTACTTC. This encodes CSASRRGRTYEQYF.

This clone was seen only once. The chain has TRBV9 and TRBJ2-3; D not resolved. V was pared by 0 bases and J by 0 bases, with 11 bases between. This CDR3 contains 16 residues. Germline V lookup: CDR1 SGDLS, CDR2 YYNGEE. The CDR3 DNA follows: TGTGCCAGCAGCGTAGGGGCCGGCAGGAGCACAGATACGCAGTATTTT. Amino acids: CASSVGAGRSTDTQYF.

The CDR3 loop is CASSLDLGTGNDEQYF. The CDR3 DNA sequence: TGTGCCAGCAGCTTAGATCTAGGGACAGGGAACGACGAGCAGTACTTC. V and J are TRBV11-2 and TRBJ2-7; 9 bases are a match to TRBD1. Per germline, CDR1 SGHAT and CDR2 FQNNGV. V was pared by 0 bases and J by 5 bases, with 8 bases of the junction left unmatched. The CDR3 contains 16 residues.

The rearrangement joins TRBV7-6 to TRBJ2-5, with 7 bases aligning to TRBD2. The V and J ends lost 2 bases and 1 base, in that order; junction bases with no gene match: 10. CDR1 and CDR2 from the germline V gene are SGHVS and FNYEAQ. The length of the CDR3 is 17 residues. CDR3 residues: CASSLISGTVVQETQYF. CDR3 nucleotides: TGTGCCAGCAGCTTAATCAGCGGGACGGTGGTCCAAGAGACCCAGTACTTC.

This clone occurred a few times. Other DNA sequences in the sample encode the same CDR3. The V and J genes are TRBV11-3 and TRBJ1-1; 9 positions match TRBD1. Looked up from germline, CDR1 is SGHNT and CDR2 is YENEEA. The CDR3 is 14 residues long. V was pared by 3 bases and J by 4 bases, with 3 bases of the junction left unmatched. The CDR3 coding sequence is TGTGCCAGCAGCTTGGACAGGGGTTCCACTGAAGCTTTCTTT. Translated: CASSLDRGSTEAFF.

The gene calls are TRBV6-1 and TRBJ2-7, with TRBD2 matching over 12 bases. Germline loops: CDR1 MNHNS, CDR2 SASEGT. This CDR3 has 16 amino acids. V dropped 4 bases and J dropped 2; count of bases not matched to a gene: 6. The CDR3 is CASSVELAGGAYEQYF. CDR3 DNA sequence: TGTGCCAGCAGTGTCGAGCTAGCGGGGGGGGCCTACGAGCAGTACTTC.

The chain is built from TRBV28 and TRBJ1-4, with D possibly matching TRBD1 (6 bases). CDR1 MDHEN and CDR2 SYDVKM come from the germline V gene. This CDR3 comprises 18 residues. Trimming took 1 base from V and 0 from J, leaving 15 bases between them. CDR3 nucleotide sequence: TGTGCCAGCAGTTTATACGGACAGTATCTTGCAACTAATGAAAAACTGTTTTTT. It encodes CASSLYGQYLATNEKLFF.

V usage is TRBV5-5 and J usage is TRBJ1-4; 10 nucleotides line up with TRBD1. The CDR3 runs to 16 residues. J lost 0 bases, V lost 4 bases, and 3 bases had no gene match. The germline CDR1 and CDR2 sequences are SGHKS and YYEKEE (reference sequence). In DNA, the CDR3 is TGTGCCAGCAGCCCTGGACAGGGGGCAACTAATGAAAAACTGTTTTTT. The encoded protein is CASSPGQGATNEKLFF.

As DNA, the CDR3 is TGTGCCAGCAGCTTAGGGGGGGTCTACGAGCAGTACTTC. It translates to CASSLGGVYEQYF. V usage is TRBV7-9 and J usage is TRBJ2-7, with D possibly matching TRBD2 (6 bases). The CDR3 spans 13 residues. CDR1 SEHNR and CDR2 FQNEAQ come from the germline V gene (reference sequence). Trimming took 1 base from V and 3 from J, leaving 7 bases between them.

V and J are TRBV12-3 or TRBV12-4 and TRBJ1-5, with TRBD1 matching over 7 bases. Trimming took 5 bases from V and 9 from J; bases not matched to a gene: 4. The CDR3 runs 12 residues. The CDR3, as DNA: TGTGCCAGCAGTACAGGGGTGACGCCCCAGCATTTT. Translated: CASSTGVTPQHF.

This chain connects TRBV6-5 to TRBJ1-2, with 7 bases fitting TRBD1. The CDR3 extends over 13 amino acids. Looked up from germline, CDR1 is MNHEY and CDR2 is SVGAGI. Trimming took 7 bases from V and 6 from J; bases not matched to a gene: 8. CDR3 sequence (DNA): TGTGCCAGCACCTTCACAGGGGTAAATGGCTACACCTTC. Amino acids: CASTFTGVNGYTF.

This chain uses TRBV7-3 with TRBJ2-1; TRBD2 matches 10 bases. There are 19 residues in the CDR3. Germline CDR1 reads SGHTA; CDR2 reads FQGTGA. Unmatched junction bases numbered 15, after V lost 1 base and J lost 6 bases. This chain's CDR3 is CASSLSPRGGSGRSNEQFF. The DNA of the CDR3 is TGTGCCAGCAGCTTAAGCCCACGTGGGGGTAGCGGGAGGAGCAATGAGCAGTTCTTC.

The chain carries TRBV7-3 and TRBJ2-5, with D maybe TRBD1 (6 bases). There are 14 residues in the CDR3. V shed 5 bases and J shed 2 bases, with 12 bases lying between them. CDR1 is SGHTA and CDR2 is FQGTGA in the germline V gene. The CDR3 DNA follows: TGTGCCAGCAGCCTAGGGACATTTCAAGAGACCCAGTACTTC. Its translation: CASSLGTFQETQYF. The variable domain in full, completed from reference TRBV7-3 and TRBJ2-5, reads GAGVSQTPSNKVTEKGKYVELRCDPISGHTALYWYRQSLGQGPEFLIYFQGTGAADDSGLPNDRFFAVRPEGSVSTLKIQRTERGDSAVYLCASSLGTFQETQYFGPGTRLLVL.

The V and J genes are TRBV4-3 and TRBJ2-3; D not resolved. Looked up from germline, CDR1 is LGHNA and CDR2 is YSLEER. This CDR3 has 15 amino acids. V gave up 0 bases and J gave up 1 base, with 8 bases separating them. The CDR3 DNA follows: TGCGCCAGCAGCCAAGAAGGCCGGGGCACAGATACGCAGTATTTT. Protein sequence: CASSQEGRGTDTQYF.

The chain uses TRBV9 and TRBJ2-1, with 8 bases identical to TRBD2. The trim removed 0 bases at V and 2 bases at J, leaving 7 bases unmatched. The CDR3 length is 17 residues. The germline gives CDR1 SGDLS, CDR2 YYNGEE. The CDR3 nucleotides are TGTGCCAGCAGCGTAGAGGAGCGGGGGCCAACCTACAATGAGCAGTTCTTC. Protein product: CASSVEERGPTYNEQFF.

This chain uses TRBV14 with TRBJ1-3; D unclear. Per germline, CDR1 SGHDN and CDR2 FVKESK. The germline V and J ends were trimmed by 4 bases and 4 bases, with 14 bases remaining between them. CDR3 length: 15 residues. CDR3 nucleotides: TGTGCCAGCAGCCTCCTGACATCCTTCGGAAACACCATATATTTT. Protein sequence: CASSLLTSFGNTIYF.

The chain couples TRBV20-1 to TRBJ1-1; no firm D call. Looked up from germline, CDR1 is DFQATT and CDR2 is SNEGSKA (reference sequence). The CDR3 spans 11 residues. Deletions cut 0 bases from V and 8 bases from J, with 7 bases between. CDR3 region: CSARDETEAFF. CDR3 DNA: TGCAGTGCTAGAGATGAAACAGAAGCTTTCTTT.

The chain uses TRBV7-9 and TRBJ1-5; 9 positions agree with TRBD1. Trimming took 5 bases from V and 4 from J; bases not matched to a gene: 15. CDR1 is SEHNR, CDR2 FQNEAQ, per germline (reference sequence). The CDR3 is made up of 18 amino acids. The CDR3 region has the DNA TGTGCCAGCAGCGCCGGGACAGGGAAAATCGCCAAAAATCAGCCCCAGCATTTT. Protein sequence: CASSAGTGKIAKNQPQHF.

The chain employs TRBV10-3 and TRBJ1-3, with TRBD1 identical over 7 bases. The CDR3 has 15 amino acids. Trimming at V came to 11 bases and at J to 0 bases, leaving 10 bases not matched to a gene. The germline gives CDR1 ENHRY, CDR2 SYGVKD. CDR3 sequence reads: CASKPGQSSGNTIYF. DNA for the CDR3: TGTGCCTCTAAACCGGGACAGAGCTCTGGAAACACCATATATTTT.

The J gene is TRBJ2-7, the V gene TRBV19; D ambiguous. The germline gives CDR1 LNHDA, CDR2 SQIVND (reference sequence). This CDR3 region has 14 residues. V lost 6 bases and J lost 0, with 12 bases in between. CDR3 in amino acids: CASSPSMSSYEQYF. The CDR3 DNA reads TGTGCCAGTAGCCCTTCTATGAGCTCCTACGAGCAGTACTTC.

The chain links TRBV4-3 to TRBJ2-1; TRBD1 matches 9 bases. Unmatched junction bases numbered 6, after V lost 8 bases and J lost 7 bases. The CDR3 is 13 residues long. Germline V gene lookup returns CDR1 LGHNA and CDR2 YSLEER. The CDR3 coding sequence is TGCGCCAGCGGTAGGGGACAGGGTAATGAGCAGTTCTTC. The encoded protein is CASGRGQGNEQFF.

The V call is TRBV19, the J call TRBJ1-1; D not certain. The V and J ends lost 10 bases and 4 bases respectively, with 13 bases between them. This CDR3 is built from 12 residues. Germline-derived CDR1 and CDR2 are LNHDA and SQIVND (reference sequence). The CDR3 DNA sequence: TGTGCCATCGAGGGCGGCACCACTGAAGCTTTCTTT. Translation gives CAIEGGTTEAFF.

The CDR3 loop reads CASSQAVLAGSTDTQYF. In DNA, the CDR3 is TGTGCCAGCAGCCAAGCGGTTCTAGCGGGTTCCACAGATACGCAGTATTTT. This sequence joins TRBV4-2 and TRBJ2-3; 8 bases are shared with TRBD2. The germline V gene has CDR1 LGHNA and CDR2 YNFKEQ. CDR3 size: 17 residues. V lost 1 base, J lost 2 bases, and 8 bases stayed unmatched.

The chain links TRBV15 to TRBJ2-3, with D tentatively TRBD2 (6 bases). The CDR3 runs 15 residues. V lost 5 bases and J lost 1, with 13 bases in between. From germline, CDR1 is LNHNV and CDR2 YYDKDF (reference sequence). The CDR3 loop reads CATSGAGMGTDTQYF. CDR3 nucleotide sequence: TGTGCCACCAGCGGCGCGGGGATGGGCACAGATACGCAGTATTTT.